Reported below is one T cell receptor beta chain. This receptor's antigen is unknown. Per-base quality was not reported, and no clone a single base away is much larger than it. The data were obtained in a study of cytomegalovirus exposure and HLA in healthy donors (TCRdb year 2017). Some background on the complete study: An earlier analysis of some 600 of the donors reported 276 Gb of sequence data and 117 million unique TCR beta sequences obtained from around 180 million T cells. Roughly 300 gigabases of sequencing data and roughly 80 million unique TCR sequences made up an early release that covered some 640 HLA-typed donors. Of the roughly 410 genotyped donors, approximately 81% were placed in the genetic ancestry cluster associated with self-reported Caucasian donors. The study was designed to test whether signatures of past pathogen exposure could be identified by cataloging public T cell receptors. The study profiled the T cell repertoires of around 700 subjects by immunosequencing and related them to cytomegalovirus serostatus. Along with the roughly 670-subject first cohort, a separate validation cohort of over 90 different subjects was used. To predict cytomegalovirus infection status, the study brought together high-throughput TCR immunosequencing, statistical association of individual TCRs with disease status, and machine learning. In a later analysis, previously published TCR beta repertoires from fewer than 750 donors were re-analyzed and high-resolution HLA genotyping was added so that TCR occurrence patterns could be studied. The later analysis used no new phenotypic data to find candidate immune exposures, relying instead on TCR beta sequences and their occurrence across donors. An earlier analysis of approximately 580 of the donors used high-throughput TCR beta sequencing to judge whether each TCR beta V gene segment behaved as functional or pseudogenic. Donor age, sex, ethnicity and CMV serostatus were compiled alongside the repertoire data. A later genetic analysis took genome-wide SNP genotypes for about three fifths of the 666 donors and used that subset as a discovery cohort. All discovery cohort repertoires had been generated using a single sequencing platform. Class I and class II HLA loci were covered by the typing at four-digit resolution. The number of typed donors differed by locus: about 620-640 for A, B, C, DRB1 and DQB1; 522 for DQA1; around 610 for DPA1; and around 450 for DPB1. Because of strong linkage in the cohort, 5 or 6 DR-DQ haplotypes were treated as single units for association and clustering. Among some 400 genotyped donors of the cohort, an average of around 240,000 unique TCR beta nucleotide sequences were sequenced per donor, about a sixth of them non-productive. Summary of the overall study and its limitations: In both the original and validation cohorts, the classifier was reported to diagnose cytomegalovirus status with high specificity and sensitivity. Because some donors lacked HLA typing at each locus, the association tests relied only on the typed subset. V-gene and J-gene trimming of TCR beta chains was associated with a missense DCLRE1C variant in a later genetic analysis, and the association was replicated in an independent cohort. In a later analysis, the rate of TCR association differed among HLA loci, with DRB1 alleles having the most associated TCRs and HLA-C alleles having the fewest. Compared with the 666-donor mean, donors in an Asian-associated ancestry cluster had fewer N-insertions in productive TCRs, according to a later genetic analysis. In a later analysis, several top co-occurrence clusters were reported to appear linked to parvovirus B19, influenza, CMV and Epstein-Barr virus. In a later analysis, HLA-associated TCR beta chains showed more clonal expansion and lower generation probabilities than non-associated chains that were equally common. Most TCR sequences were seen in very few donors, while some public TCRs were found in many individuals. Because counts were too low, under 20 rarely observed V segments, including chromosome 9 orphons, were left out of the earlier analysis of some 600 of the donors. The cohort was sequenced for TCR beta chains only, and without alpha or paired-chain data the features that could be detected were limited. The authors suggested that the approach could potentially be extended to other disease states and immunological phenotypes. A group of highly shared sequence variants was considered likely to be a technical artifact of the sequencing pipeline. A further reported finding was that TCR beta sequences accurately predicted the HLA-A and HLA-B alleles for most subjects in the first cohort. Sequencing depth was assumed to be roughly uniform across donors in the presence/absence analyses, though that assumption may not hold. Three of the identified cytomegalovirus-associated TCR beta chains were confirmed in vitro to be specific for cytomegalovirus antigens. Correlated functional status among segregating V segments might reflect linkage disequilibrium, but an unknown experimental factor could not be ruled out. The study listed approximately 160 TCR beta chains as associated with cytomegalovirus. In an earlier analysis of around 600 of the donors, most TCR beta V segments appeared in productive rearrangements about 90% or about 30% of the time, broadly matching IMGT annotations. For the cohort, immune exposure information was limited to CMV serostatus. Assigning TCR associations to individual alleles was difficult when HLA alleles, especially DR and DQ, strongly co-occurred. In a later analysis, around 17,000 TCR beta sequences were associated with specific HLA alleles at a false discovery rate of 0.05. In a later analysis, most CMV-associated TCR beta chains were found to appear HLA-restricted, with HLA associations seemingly driven largely by CMV exposure.

Libraries were built with the immunoSEQ multiplex PCR assay. A mixture of 60 forward primers for TCR Vbeta segments and 13 reverse primers for TCR Jbeta segments was used in the multiplex PCR. The CDR3 region of rearranged TCR beta genes was amplified from genomic DNA with a multiplex PCR assay. The Illumina HiSeq System was used to sequence the amplified TCR beta libraries as 87-base-pair reads. The original methods were these. In a later analysis, 77 million or so unique TCR beta chains were counted across the approximately 620 repertoires, and roughly 9.9 million of these chains were shared by at least two donors. Raw reads were error-corrected and collapsed into unique sequences by a nearest-neighbor algorithm in which closely related sequences were merged to remove PCR and sequencing errors. CDR3 sequences were aligned to IMGT reference sequences to assign V, D and J gene segments. Each retained sequence needed at least a six-nucleotide match to both a V gene segment and a J gene segment. Rearrangements were called productive when the CDR3 lacked stop codons and stayed in frame with V and J; all others were non-productive. Following IMGT convention, CDR3 was defined as the stretch from the second conserved V-encoded cysteine up to the conserved J-encoded phenylalanine. The earlier analysis of 500 to 750 of the donors excluded any sequence lacking an unambiguous match to a single V gene segment. An earlier analysis of a few hundred of the donors called V segments functional above 56.7% productive rearrangements and segregating when the between-donor standard deviation exceeded 5%. A statistical classification framework was built to diagnose cytomegalovirus status from the catalog of TCR beta chain sequences. In a later analysis, TCR nucleotide sequences were compared against IMGT/GENE-DB human TR gene sequences so that V and J genes could be assigned. Using the TCRdist pipeline, a later analysis assigned CDR3 sequences along with most-parsimonious VDJ recombination scenarios. In a later analysis, each TCR beta chain was defined by its CDR3 amino acid sequence together with its V-gene family, and reads without a unique V-gene family were excluded. In a later analysis, approximately 590 highly shared, low-generation-probability nucleotide sequences were removed to address suspected cross-contamination and a sequencing artifact. In a later analysis, a clonal expansion index for each public chain was calculated from normalized within-repertoire ranks of inferred template counts. In a later analysis, generation probabilities were computed using a VDJ recombination model fitted to out-of-frame rearrangements, and the results were checked against IGoR. In a later analysis, TCR-TCR, TCR-HLA and TCR-CMV co-occurrence was scored with hypergeometric tests, and a repertoire-size bias correction was applied to TCR pairs. A later analysis estimated false discovery rates by permuting HLA or CMV assignments 20 times. In a later analysis, co-occurring TCRs were grouped with DBSCAN, and TCRdist sequence similarity was added when clustering was performed within HLA-allele-positive subsets. Repertoires with fewer than 30,000 or more than 120,000 public chains were left out of co-occurrence clustering, as were a few repertoires with anomalous nucleotide sharing. Here the immuneACCESS table is served through TCRdb, limited to in-frame sequences with V and J called. Missing clones are a known gap in these copies; in checked studies unresolved V genes cover under half, and the rest lacks a known reason. For V, J and clone size, that table is used; D and trimming come from the DNA. The sample includes about 120,000 clones, with 70% to 80% observed a single time. The ten largest clones represent roughly 8.2% of the sample.

In total, 666 healthy bone marrow donors made up the cohort. At the time of sampling, every cohort member was nominally healthy, though immune exposures that went unrecorded were likely present. The donor tested CMV seropositive and was one of the 289 seropositive cohort members. Every donor gave a peripheral blood sample, and the peripheral blood mononuclear cells from that sample were used for TCR beta sequencing. The Qiagen DNeasy Blood Extraction Kit was used to extract genomic DNA from the blood cell samples. The receptor was isolated from a middle-aged woman in good health and CMV-seropositive. The sequenced sample consisted of PBMCs.

The DNA reads as follows: TGTGCCAGCAGCTTTAGTCGGTTCTCTGGAAACACCATATATTTT. Translated, this gives CASSFSRFSGNTIYF. The rearranged chain carries TRBV7-8 and TRBJ1-3; the D segment cannot be called with confidence. V is pared back by 3 bases and J by 0 bases, with 9 bases lying between the germline termini. From a lookup of the germline V gene, CDR1 and CDR2 are SGHVS and FQNEAQ. From its cysteine to its phenylalanine, the CDR3 spans 15 amino acids. The read is trimmed to its CDR3 DNA, 45 bases read in frame from base 1.